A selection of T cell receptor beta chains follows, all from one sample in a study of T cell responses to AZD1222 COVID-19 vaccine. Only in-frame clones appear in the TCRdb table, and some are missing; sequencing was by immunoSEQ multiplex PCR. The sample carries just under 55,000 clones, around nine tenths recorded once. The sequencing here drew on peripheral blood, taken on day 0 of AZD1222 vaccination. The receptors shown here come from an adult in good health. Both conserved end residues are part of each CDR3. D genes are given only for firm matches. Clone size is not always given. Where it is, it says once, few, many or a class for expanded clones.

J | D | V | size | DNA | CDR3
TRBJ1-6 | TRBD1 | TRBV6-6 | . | TGTGCCAGTCAGGGGGCTGGGAAGAATTCACCCCTCCACTTT | CASQGAGKNSPLHF
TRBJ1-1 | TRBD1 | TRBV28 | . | TGTGCCGGTGGGAGGACAGGGACCTATGCTGAAGCTTTCTTT | CAGGRTGTYAEAFF
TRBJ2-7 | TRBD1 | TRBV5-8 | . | TGTGCCAGCAGCTTGTACAGGGGCTACGAGCAGTACTTC | CASSLYRGYEQYF
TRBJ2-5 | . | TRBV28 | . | TGTGCCAGCACAGAGGGGGGTGGGGAGACCCAGTACTTC | CASTEGGGETQYF
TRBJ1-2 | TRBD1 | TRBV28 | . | TGTGCCAGCAGTGAGGACAGGAGCTATGGCTACACCTTC | CASSEDRSYGYTF
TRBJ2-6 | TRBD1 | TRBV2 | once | TGTGCCAGCAGTTACGACAGGGGCTCTGGGGCCAACGTCCTGACTTTC | CASSYDRGSGANVLTF
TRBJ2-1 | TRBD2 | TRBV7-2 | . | TGTGCCAGCAGCTTAGCGGTAGCGGGGTACTACAATGAGCAGTTCTTC | CASSLAVAGYYNEQFF
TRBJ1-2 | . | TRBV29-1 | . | TGCAGCGTTTCGGACGGGAACTATGGCTACACCTTC | CSVSDGNYGYTF
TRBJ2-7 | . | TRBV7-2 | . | TGTGCCAGCAGCCCCGGGAGTCTATACGAGCAGTACTTC | CASSPGSLYEQYF
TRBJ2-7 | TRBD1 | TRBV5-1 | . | TGCGCCAGCAGCTTGGGACAGGGGGCGTACGAGCAGTACTTC | CASSLGQGAYEQYF
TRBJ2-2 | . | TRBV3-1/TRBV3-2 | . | TGTGCCAGCAGCCTCGTAAGTGTTACCGGGGAGCTGTTTTTT | CASSLVSVTGELFF
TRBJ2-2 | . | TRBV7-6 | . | TGTGCCAGCAGCTCAGGACAGAACACCGGGGAGCTGTTTTTT | CASSSGQNTGELFF
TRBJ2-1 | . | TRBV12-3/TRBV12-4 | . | TGTGCCAGCGGAAGACCCCGGGACTTCGGGCAGTTCTTC | CASGRPRDFGQFF
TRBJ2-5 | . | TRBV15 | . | TGTGCCACCAGCAGAGATCGAGGGGGGGAACAAGAGACCCAGTACTTC | CATSRDRGGEQETQYF
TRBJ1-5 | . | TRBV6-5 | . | TGTGCCAGCAGTCCGCCTGGCGATCAGCCCCAGCATTTT | CASSPPGDQPQHF
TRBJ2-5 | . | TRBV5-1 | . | TGCGCCAGCAGCTTGGACAACGAGGAGACCCAGTACTTC | CASSLDNEETQYF
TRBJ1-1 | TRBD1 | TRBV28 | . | TGTGCCAGCAGTAGACAGGGGATTGCTGCTTTCTTT | CASSRQGIAAFF
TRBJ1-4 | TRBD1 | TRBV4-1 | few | TGCGCCAGCAGCCACGGGACAGCAGAAAATGAAAAACTGTTTTTT | CASSHGTAENEKLFF
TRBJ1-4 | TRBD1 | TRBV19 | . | TGTGCCAGTAGTATCCAGGGGGCGAATGAAAAACTGTTTTTT | CASSIQGANEKLFF
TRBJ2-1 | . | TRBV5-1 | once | TGCGCCAGCAGCCCGTTTCACACGGATGAGCAGTTCTTC | CASSPFHTDEQFF
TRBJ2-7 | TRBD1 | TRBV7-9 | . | TGTGCCAGCAGTCAATCAGGGGGCGAGCAGTACTTC | CASSQSGGEQYF
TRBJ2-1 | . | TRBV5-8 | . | TGTGCCAGCAGCCCGGGACACCGTATCAATGAGGAGTTCTTC | CASSPGHRINEEFF
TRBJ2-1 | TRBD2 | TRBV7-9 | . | TGTGCCAGCAGCTCGACTCCCGGGACTAGCGGGGGTGGCGAGCAGTTCTTC | CASSSTPGTSGGGEQFF
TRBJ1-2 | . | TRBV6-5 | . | TGTGCCAGCAGCTCCCCCCGGGACCACTATGGCTACACCTTC | CASSSPRDHYGYTF
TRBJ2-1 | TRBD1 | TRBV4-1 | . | TGCGCCAGCAGCCGGACAGGGGTCTCCTACAATGAGCAGTTCTTC | CASSRTGVSYNEQFF
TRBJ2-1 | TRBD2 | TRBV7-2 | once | TGTGCCAGCAGCCCCAGCGGGGGGCACTACAATGAGCAGTTCTTC | CASSPSGGHYNEQFF